The clone carrying this TCR beta chain was observed once. What it binds is unknown. Combining a sample-barcoded 5' primer with a J-beta primer mix, a second PCR ran for about 7 to 11 cycles. TCRdb ran MiXCR on the 5' RACE reads and lists one entry per CDR3 protein. The sample records approximately 800,000 distinct CDR3 sequences, roughly 40% being singletons. Germline lookup yields CDR1 DFQATT and CDR2 SNEGSKA (reference sequence). With 0 bases clipped from V and 9 bases from J, the junction kept 13 bases outside the gene matches. CDR3 size: 17 residues. The data stem from a study of blood T cells in healthy people across ages. Overall study results and limits: With unsorted PBMCs, a conclusive comparison of naive versus antigen-experienced cells was not possible.

The source is a man aged 18 to 35 in good health. Sequencing used blood. This chain connects TRBV20-1 to TRBJ1-6, with 8 bases matching TRBD1. The CDR3 reads CSARDRAGGRYGSPLHF. For the CDR3, the DNA is TGCAGTGCTAGAGATCGGGCAGGGGGCCGGTACGGTTCACCCCTCCACTTT.